The 22 T cell receptor beta chains given below trace back to one sample, sequenced in a study of monozygotic twins with inflammatory bowel disease. TCRdb reprocessed the 5' RACE reads and reports one entry per CDR3 protein, with no DNA. The sample totals 110,000 to 150,000 distinct CDR3 sequences. Sequencing was done on a sample of blood. The receptors come from a human donor with ulcerative colitis or Crohn's disease, or a healthy co-twin of an affected twin (not recorded which).

The CDR3 sequence: CASSLAGNRAATNEKLFF. The gene calls are TRBV5-1 and TRBJ1-4. Germline V lookup: CDR1 SGHRS, CDR2 YFSETQ. The CDR3 has 18 amino acids. Together with reference TRBV5-1 and TRBJ1-4, the CDR3 gives the full variable domain: KAGVTQTPRYLIKTRGQQVTLSCSPISGHRSVSWYQQTPGQGLQFLFEYFSETQRNKGNFPGRFSGRQFSNSRSEMNVSTLELGDSALYLCASSLAGNRAATNEKLFFGSGTQLSVL.

The chain carries TRBV5-1 and TRBJ2-6; absent DNA, TCRdb's TRBD1 call cannot be checked. The CDR3 runs 17 residues. CDR1 is SGHRS, CDR2 YFSETQ, per germline. CDR3 residues: CASSQTGGKSGANVLTF.

The chain employs TRBV27 and TRBJ1-1. From germline, CDR1 is MNHEY and CDR2 SMNVEV (reference sequence). The CDR3 contains 15 residues. The CDR3 reads CASSAQRVGYTEAFF.

V is TRBV9 and J is TRBJ1-2; there is no DNA to check the TCRdb D call of TRBD1. This CDR3 contains 15 residues. Per the germline V gene, CDR1 is SGDLS and CDR2 is YYNGEE. CDR3 amino acids: CASSVNRGRGYGYTF.

The chain links TRBV6-1 to TRBJ2-5; the D call from TCRdb, TRBD2, cannot be confirmed without DNA. The CDR3 extends over 15 amino acids. Germline V CDR1 and CDR2: MNHNS, SASEGT. The CDR3 sequence is CATTNRLSLGETQYF.

The chain couples TRBV15 to TRBJ1-2; TCRdb picks TRBD1, but there is no DNA to check that call. The germline V gene encodes CDR1 LNHNV and CDR2 YYDKDF (reference sequence). This CDR3 region has 17 residues. CDR3 residues: CATSSHNPSTGYYGYTF.

The J gene is TRBJ2-7, the V gene TRBV7-9; lacking DNA, the TRBD1 call made by TCRdb goes unchecked. This CDR3 contains 13 residues. Germline loops: CDR1 SEHNR, CDR2 FQNEAQ (reference sequence). The CDR3 is CASTPTVVGEQYF.

The chain has TRBV5-1 and TRBJ1-1. The germline gives CDR1 SGHRS, CDR2 YFSETQ. This CDR3 is built from 14 residues. CDR3 sequence reads: CASSLGPVNTEAFF.

This chain joins TRBV20-1 and TRBJ1-5. Germline CDR1 is DFQATT and CDR2 is SNEGSKA (reference sequence). The CDR3 has 15 residues. CDR3 region: CSARLRPYSNQPQHF.

This chain uses TRBV7-2 with TRBJ1-5; TCRdb's D call of TRBD1 is untestable without DNA. This CDR3 has 16 residues. Germline lookup yields CDR1 SGHTA and CDR2 FQGNSA. The CDR3 here is CASSLEGQGEGQPQHF.

This chain joins TRBV6-2 or TRBV6-3 and TRBJ1-1; checking the TCRdb D call of TRBD1 is not possible without DNA. The germline V gene has CDR1 MNHEY and CDR2 SVGEGT. This CDR3 region has 15 residues. CDR3 in amino acids: CASSPRGFMNTEAFF.

This chain connects TRBV4-2 to TRBJ2-5; TCRdb's D call of TRBD1 is untestable without DNA. The germline V gene has CDR1 LGHNA and CDR2 YNFKEQ. The CDR3 extends over 16 amino acids. CDR3 amino acids: CASSQDTGTGGGTQYF.

The chain has TRBV9 and TRBJ2-2; TCRdb picks TRBD1, but there is no DNA to check that call. There are 14 residues in the CDR3. Per the germline V gene, CDR1 is SGDLS and CDR2 is YYNGEE. CDR3 sequence reads: CARLWGRNTGELFF.

The CDR3 spells CASSGRSGSSYNEQFF. The rearrangement joins TRBV9 to TRBJ2-1; the D call from TCRdb, TRBD2, cannot be confirmed without DNA. The CDR3 loop spans 16 amino acids. Germline loops: CDR1 SGDLS, CDR2 YYNGEE.

The J gene is TRBJ2-1, the V gene TRBV5-1. Germline V gene lookup returns CDR1 SGHRS and CDR2 YFSETQ. The CDR3 is 15 residues long. The CDR3 sequence: CASSPDVSSYNEQFF.

The rearrangement joins TRBV6-6 to TRBJ1-1; checking the TCRdb D call of TRBD1 is not possible without DNA. CDR3 length: 12 residues. CDR1 is MNHNY and CDR2 is SVGAGI in the germline V gene (reference sequence). The CDR3 loop reads CASMDIGTEAFF.

V is TRBV5-4 and J is TRBJ2-2; no DNA is available, so the TRBD2 call from TCRdb remains unchecked. Per the germline V gene, CDR1 is SGHNT and CDR2 is YYREEE (reference sequence). The CDR3 totals 16 residues. The CDR3 sequence: CASSLAKREGFRELFF.

The chain links TRBV5-5 to TRBJ1-1. This CDR3 region has 13 residues. From germline, CDR1 is SGHKS and CDR2 YYEKEE (reference sequence). This CDR3 is CASSLYLGTEAFF.

The chain joins TRBV7-8 to TRBJ1-3; TCRdb proposes TRBD1, but this gene call is untestable without DNA. In germline, CDR1 is SGHVS, CDR2 FQNEAQ. The CDR3 length is 20 residues. The chain's CDR3 is CASSLASLWGRSSSGNTIYF.

The chain couples TRBV10-3 to TRBJ2-7; TCRdb returns TRBD2, unconfirmable since there is no DNA. The CDR3 totals 14 residues. Germline-derived CDR1 and CDR2 are ENHRY and SYGVKD. The CDR3 protein is CAISELAGAYEQYF.

The chain recombines TRBV5-5 with TRBJ2-7. Germline CDR1 and CDR2: SGHKS and YYEKEE (reference sequence). The CDR3 loop spans 13 amino acids. The CDR3 region is CASSTIDGYEQYF.

This chain uses TRBV15 with TRBJ1-5; TCRdb gives TRBD1 as the D gene, but with no DNA this cannot be confirmed. CDR1 LNHNV and CDR2 YYDKDF come from the germline V gene (reference sequence). This CDR3 has 16 residues. The CDR3 here is CATSKSDRDPRQPQHF.